The 7 T cell receptor beta chains listed next were all sequenced from one sample in a study of T-cell reconstitution after alpha-beta-depleted transplantation in children. This sample's TCRbeta library carried unique molecular identifier barcodes. From the PCR reads, TCRdb called clonotypes with MiXCR, one entry per CDR3 protein. The table lists over 150,000 distinct CDR3 sequences, approximately 14% of them singletons. Material: PBMCs from the stem cell graft donor, obtained from the stem cell graft. The receptors stem from a human donor who donated a stem cell graft to a child with acute lymphoblastic leukemia.

This clonotype was picked up many times. The chain links TRBV5-1 to TRBJ2-1, with TRBD2 matching over 11 bases. The ends lost 2 bases at V and 9 bases at J; junction bases unmatched: 13. Germline V gene lookup returns CDR1 SGHRS and CDR2 YFSETQ. This CDR3 comprises 17 residues. CDR3 coding DNA: TGCGCCAGCAGCTTCCAAGGCGCGGCTAGCGGGAGGAGTGAGCAGTTCTTC. This sequence encodes CASSFQGAASGRSEQFF.

This clonotype was observed at least ten times. V is TRBV20-1 and J is TRBJ2-7; no firm D call. Germline values: CDR1 DFQATT, CDR2 SNEGSKA (reference sequence). Between the trimmed V and J ends, which lost 5 bases and 2 bases, there was a span of 19 bases. This CDR3 region has 15 residues. The CDR3 spells CSAGSVDGNPYEQYF. In DNA form, the CDR3 reads TGCAGTGCTGGTTCCGTCGACGGCAACCCCTACGAGCAGTACTTC.

The chain joins TRBV5-1 to TRBJ2-3, with D possibly TRBD1 on 6 matching bases. Germline CDR1 is SGHRS and CDR2 is YFSETQ. This CDR3 region has 13 residues. Trimming took 0 bases from V and 7 from J, leaving 9 bases between them. The CDR3 protein is CASSLAGANTQYF. Here the CDR3 DNA reads TGCGCCAGCAGCTTGGCAGGGGCAAATACGCAGTATTTT.

The sample holds many counts of this clonotype. The V and J genes are TRBV10-3 and TRBJ2-7, with TRBD2 matching 7 bases. Germline CDR1 is ENHRY and CDR2 is SYGVKD. J gave up 12 bases and V 6 bases, and 11 bases lay outside the gene matches. CDR3 size: 12 residues. CDR3 coding DNA: TGTGCCATCAGCGGGACTACTTACGAGTTGTACTTC. The encoded protein is CAISGTTYELYF.

The table lists this clonotype with many counts. The chain joins TRBV20-1 to TRBJ1-2; TRBD1 matches 12 bases. Germline V CDR1 and CDR2: DFQATT, SNEGSKA (reference sequence). The CDR3 covers 14 residues. V shed 6 bases, J shed 8 bases, and the junction held 10 bases outside the gene matches. The CDR3: CSAGGDRGHWGYTF. The CDR3 DNA follows: TGCAGTGCCGGCGGGGACAGGGGGCACTGGGGCTACACCTTC.

As concerns this clonotype: A read error may be the cause here, since a much bigger clone is one base away. The final CDR3 position lacks the conserved phenylalanine or tryptophan, pointing to a likely read error. The CDR3 nucleotides are TGTGCCAGCACCCCAGGGGAGGGAGGGCCGACAGATACGCAGTATTTG. The encoded protein is CASTPGEGGPTDTQYL. The chain has TRBV11-3 and TRBJ2-3; perhaps TRBD2 as D (7 bases). Looked up from germline, CDR1 is SGHNT and CDR2 is YENEEA. The CDR3 covers 16 residues. V was shortened by 7 bases and J by 3 bases, with 20 bases between the two germline ends.

This clonotype was seen ten or more times. This chain joins TRBV28 and TRBJ2-7; 9 bases fit TRBD1. Germline-derived CDR1 and CDR2 are MDHEN and SYDVKM. Trimming took 0 bases from V and 2 from J; bases not matched to a gene: 2. The CDR3 spans 15 residues. The CDR3: CASSLWTGGAYEQYF. The CDR3 DNA sequence: TGTGCCAGCAGTTTATGGACAGGGGGTGCCTACGAGCAGTACTTC.